This entry features one TCR beta chain sequence. Its antigen is unidentified. This sample stems from a study of T cell responses to AZD1222 COVID-19 vaccine. General study findings and limits: Just a handful of people given AZD1222 tested seropositive at baseline. Sampling that yielded the repertoires occurred only after the peak T cell response.

V was cut by 0 bases and J by 5 bases, with 13 bases left in between. CDR1 SGHNT and CDR2 YENEEA come from the germline V gene. CDR3 size: 15 residues. The protocol was immunoSEQ multiplex PCR, while the TCRdb copy is restricted to in-frame clones and leaves out a portion. Here the sample spans some 130,000 clones, over 85% being singletons. This sequence was found in an adult who received the AZD1222 COVID-19 vaccine. The source material was peripheral blood, sampled 28 days after the second AZD1222 dose. The V and J genes are TRBV11-3 and TRBJ1-1; D is ambiguous. The CDR3 bases are TGTGCCAGCAGCTTAGATAGGAGGAAAGCGACTGAAGCTTTCTTT. It yields the protein CASSLDRRKATEAFF.